The following is a T cell receptor beta chain sequence with its context. Its target is not known. This sample stems from a study of T cell responses to AZD1222 COVID-19 vaccine. Broader study findings: Unmutated variant regions reportedly attract nearly half of all spike-specific TCRs. Clonal diversity may have been underestimated in mostly white British donors.

Clones were read by immunoSEQ multiplex PCR, and TCRdb kept only the in-frame ones, dropping some. Among about 130,000 clones, 75% to 90% were seen once, and the ten largest hold roughly 6.5%. This clonotype was obtained from an adult in good health. Specimen: peripheral blood, collected on day 0 of AZD1222 vaccination.

CDR3 in DNA: TGTGCCAGCAGCGCTAGCGGAAAAGAGACCCAGTACTTC. It translates to CASSASGKETQYF. V gene TRBV5-4 combines with J gene TRBJ2-5; 7 bases map to TRBD2. Germline V gene lookup returns CDR1 SGHNT and CDR2 YYREEE (reference sequence). This CDR3 contains 13 residues. J lost 3 bases, V lost 4 bases, and 3 bases had no gene match.